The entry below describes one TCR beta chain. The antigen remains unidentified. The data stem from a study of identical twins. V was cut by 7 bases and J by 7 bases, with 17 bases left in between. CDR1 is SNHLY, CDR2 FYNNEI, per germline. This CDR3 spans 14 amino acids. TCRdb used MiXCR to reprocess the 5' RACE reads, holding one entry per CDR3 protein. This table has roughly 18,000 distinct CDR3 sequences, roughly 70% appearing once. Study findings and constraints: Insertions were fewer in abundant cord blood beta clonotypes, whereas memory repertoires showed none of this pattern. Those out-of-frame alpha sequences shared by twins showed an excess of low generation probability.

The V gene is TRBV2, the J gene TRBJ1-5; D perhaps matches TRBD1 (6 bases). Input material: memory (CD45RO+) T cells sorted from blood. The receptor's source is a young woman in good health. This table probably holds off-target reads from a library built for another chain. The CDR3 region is CASTRGAVGQPQHF. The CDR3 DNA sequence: TGTGCCAGCACTCGGGGGGCTGTCGGCCAGCCCCAGCATTTT.